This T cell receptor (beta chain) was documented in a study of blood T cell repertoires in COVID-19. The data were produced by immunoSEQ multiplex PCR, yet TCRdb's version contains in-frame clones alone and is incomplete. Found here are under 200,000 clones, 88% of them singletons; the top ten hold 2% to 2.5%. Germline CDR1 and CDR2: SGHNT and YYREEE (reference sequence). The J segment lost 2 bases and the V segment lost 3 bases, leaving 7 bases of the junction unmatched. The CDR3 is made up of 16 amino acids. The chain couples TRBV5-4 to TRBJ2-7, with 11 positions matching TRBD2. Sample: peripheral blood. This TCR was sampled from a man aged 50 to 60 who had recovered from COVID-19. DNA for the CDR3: TGTGCCAGCAGCTCCCGACTAGCGGGATCCCCCTACGAGCAGTACTTC. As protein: CASSSRLAGSPYEQYF.